Each of the 13 T cell receptor beta chains below was sequenced from the same sample in a study of blood T cells in healthy people across ages. Primed by a sample-barcoded 5' primer and a J-beta primer mix, a second PCR proceeded for roughly 6 to 12 cycles. Via MiXCR, TCRdb re-called the 5' RACE reads, giving one row per CDR3 protein. The sample includes about 1 million distinct CDR3 sequences, 45% seen only once; the top ten take approximately 17%. The sequenced material came from blood. These receptors came from an older woman in good health.

This clonotype was observed a handful of times. This chain connects TRBV6-6 to TRBJ2-1; 11 positions match TRBD2. This CDR3 is 13 amino acids long. Trimming removed 8 bases from V and 7 bases from J; junction bases left unmatched: 4. CDR1 is MNHNY, CDR2 SVGAGI, per germline (reference sequence). The DNA for the CDR3 is TGTGCCAGCCTAGCGGGAGGTGTAAATGAGCAGTTCTTC. It is translated as CASLAGGVNEQFF.

This chain joins TRBV7-3 and TRBJ2-3; possible D gene TRBD2, 6 bases. There are 15 residues in the CDR3. Germline CDR1 and CDR2: SGHTA and FQGTGA. Trimming took 5 bases from V and 0 from J, leaving 12 bases between them. CDR3: CASSTAGLSTDTQYF. CDR3 in DNA: TGTGCCAGCAGCACCGCGGGACTCAGCACAGATACGCAGTATTTT.

This rearrangement joins TRBV12-3 or TRBV12-4 to TRBJ2-1, with D perhaps assigned TRBD1 or TRBD2 (5 bases each). Trimming stripped 1 base from V and 6 bases from J, with 13 bases between. This CDR3 contains 15 residues. The CDR3 loop is CASSLGGRPGNEQFF. In DNA, the CDR3 is TGTGCCAGCAGTTTAGGGGGACGCCCGGGCAATGAGCAGTTCTTC.

This clonotype showed up just a few times. The rearrangement joins TRBV10-3 to TRBJ2-7; TRBD2 aligns across 10 bases. CDR3 length: 16 residues. Losses at the gene ends were 4 bases for V and 2 bases for J; bases not matched to a gene: 8. Germline CDR1 ENHRY, CDR2 SYGVKD. The CDR3 loop is CAISAVQREGAYEQYF. The CDR3, as DNA: TGTGCCATCAGTGCCGTCCAGCGGGAGGGGGCCTACGAGCAGTACTTC.

Remarks on this clonotype: One end of the junction does not line up with germline, which may come from a read error. The chain links TRBV20-1 to TRBJ2-7; D might be TRBD2 (6 bases). This CDR3 spans 14 amino acids. CDR1 DFQATT and CDR2 SNEGSKA come from the germline V gene (reference sequence). Here the CDR3 reads CGASYKLAPYEQYF. The CDR3 nucleotides read TGCGGTGCTTCCTATAAACTAGCACCCTACGAGCAGTACTTC.

On this clonotype: At one of its ends the junction is not consistent with the germline gene, which may arise from a read error. The V and J genes are TRBV28 and TRBJ2-1; the match to TRBD2 covers 7 bases. CDR3 size: 15 residues. Per the germline V gene, CDR1 is MDHEN and CDR2 is SYDVKM. CDR3 DNA sequence: TGTGCCAGCAGTTTACGAGGGAGGGCAACCCATGAGCAGTTCTTT. This encodes CASSLRGRATHEQFF.

The genes are TRBV29-1 and TRBJ2-7; weak D call: TRBD2 (5 bases). This CDR3 has 14 residues. V was shortened by 5 bases and J by 7 bases, with 21 bases between the two germline ends. Germline V gene sequence: CDR1 SQVTM, CDR2 ANQGSEA. This CDR3 is CSVLVSGTGNEQYF. The DNA for the CDR3 is TGCAGCGTTTTAGTCAGCGGAACCGGCAATGAGCAGTACTTC.

This chain uses TRBV7-9 with TRBJ2-1; TRBD1 might be the D (6 bases). CDR3 length: 15 amino acids. Germline CDR1 is SEHNR and CDR2 is FQNEAQ (reference sequence). V was cut by 4 bases and J by 6 bases, with 16 bases left in between. The CDR3 nucleotides are TGTGCCAGCAGCTGTCAAGGGGGAAAATTCAATGAGCAGTTCTTC. This sequence encodes CASSCQGGKFNEQFF.

This clonotype was counted between two and nine times. The V call is TRBV20-1, the J call TRBJ2-7; 8 bases align to TRBD1. In germline, CDR1 is DFQATT, CDR2 SNEGSKA (reference sequence). CDR3 length: 15 amino acids. Germline trimming cut 2 bases from V and 5 bases from J; bases unmatched to any gene: 11. CDR3 sequence reads: CSARKPGQVYHEQYF. CDR3 nucleotide sequence: TGCAGTGCTAGAAAACCGGGACAGGTTTACCACGAGCAGTACTTC.

Regarding this clonotype: Possible read error: a much larger clone is one base away. The chain uses TRBV2 and TRBJ2-7; D tentatively fits TRBD1 or TRBD2 (5 bases each). The J call may be incorrect, as the DNA end agrees better with TRBJ2-5. The length of the CDR3 is 12 residues. From germline, CDR1 is SNHLY and CDR2 FYNNEI. The CDR3, as DNA: TGTGCCAGCAGTGAATTGGGACAGACCCAGTACTTC. This gives the protein CASSELGQTQYF.

The J gene is TRBJ1-1, the V gene TRBV5-1; D is perhaps TRBD1 (5 bases). Trimming removed 0 bases at V and 11 bases at J, with 14 bases between. This CDR3 comprises 13 residues. The V gene's germline CDR1 is SGHRS and CDR2 YFSETQ. CDR3 sequence (DNA): TGCGCCAGCAGCTTGGTCGGGGGACCCGAGGCTTTCTTT. It translates to CASSLVGGPEAFF.

Ten or more counts support this clonotype. The chain is built from TRBV6-2 or TRBV6-3 and TRBJ2-4; 7 nucleotides line up with TRBD2. The J call is doubtful: the DNA matches TRBJ2-7 better. The CDR3 extends over 14 amino acids. The germline V gene has CDR1 MNHEY and CDR2 SVGEGT. The CDR3 loop is CASSTAGESGEQYF. CDR3 coding DNA: TGTGCCAGCAGTACCGCGGGAGAATCGGGCGAGCAGTACTTC.

The chain combines TRBV6-5 with TRBJ2-3; D is uncertain. Between the trimmed V and J ends, which lost 6 bases and 1 base, there was a span of 14 bases. Germline V gives CDR1 MNHEY, CDR2 SVGAGI. The CDR3 is made up of 15 amino acids. The CDR3 loop is CASSLRVPGTDTQYF. The CDR3 DNA sequence: TGTGCCAGCAGCCTCCGGGTCCCGGGCACAGATACGCAGTATTTT.